Below, one T cell receptor (beta chain) is given with its context. This sample was included in a study of cytomegalovirus exposure and HLA in healthy donors. The PCR contained 60 Vbeta and 13 Jbeta primers. TCRdb keeps only in-frame clones here, not all; method: immunoSEQ multiplex PCR. In the table there are 150,000 to 180,000 clones, approximately 80% of which are singletons. V shed 6 bases, J shed 5 bases, and the junction held 14 bases outside the gene matches. Germline V gene data show CDR1 as MNHNY and CDR2 as SVGAGI (reference sequence). This CDR3 contains 16 residues. Each donor was healthy, and each was a bone marrow donor.

The sequence was collected from a man aged 30-40 years in good health and CMV-seropositive. Material: PBMCs. The genes are TRBV6-6 and TRBJ1-1, with 8 positions matching TRBD1. CDR3 loop: CASSNTGGWSGTEAFF. CDR3 DNA: TGTGCCAGCAGCAACACAGGGGGGTGGTCTGGAACTGAAGCTTTCTTT.